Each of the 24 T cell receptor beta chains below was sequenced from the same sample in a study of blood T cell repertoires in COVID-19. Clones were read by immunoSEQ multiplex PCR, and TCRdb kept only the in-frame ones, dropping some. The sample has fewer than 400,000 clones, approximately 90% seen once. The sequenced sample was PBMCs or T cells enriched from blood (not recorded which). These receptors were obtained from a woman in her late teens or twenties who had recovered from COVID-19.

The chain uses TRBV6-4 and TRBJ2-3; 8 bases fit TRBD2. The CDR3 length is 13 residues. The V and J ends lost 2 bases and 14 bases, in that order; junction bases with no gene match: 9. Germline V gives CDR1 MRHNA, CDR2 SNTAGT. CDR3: CASSDGGGTRRYF. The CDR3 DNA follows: TGTGCCAGCAGTGACGGGGGTGGGACTAGGAGGTATTTT.

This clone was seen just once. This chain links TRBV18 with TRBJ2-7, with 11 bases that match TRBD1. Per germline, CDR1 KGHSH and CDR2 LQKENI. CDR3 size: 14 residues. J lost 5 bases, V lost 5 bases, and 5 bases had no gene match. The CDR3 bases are TGTGCCAGCTCATCCAGGACAGGGGGCAACGAGCAGTACTTC. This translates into CASSSRTGGNEQYF.

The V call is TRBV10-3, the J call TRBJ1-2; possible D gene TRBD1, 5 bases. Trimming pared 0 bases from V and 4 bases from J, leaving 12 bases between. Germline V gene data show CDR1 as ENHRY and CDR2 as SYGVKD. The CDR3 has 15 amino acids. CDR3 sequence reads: CAISESSGPPYGYTF. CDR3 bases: TGTGCCATCAGTGAGTCTTCAGGGCCTCCCTATGGCTACACCTTC.

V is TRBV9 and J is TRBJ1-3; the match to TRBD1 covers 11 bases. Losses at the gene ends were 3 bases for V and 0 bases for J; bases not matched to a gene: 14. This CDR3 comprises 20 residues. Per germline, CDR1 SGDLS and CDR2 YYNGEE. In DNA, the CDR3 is TGTGCCAGCAGCGGTAGACCGGGACAGGGGGAACCCCACTCTGGAAACACCATATATTTT. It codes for CASSGRPGQGEPHSGNTIYF. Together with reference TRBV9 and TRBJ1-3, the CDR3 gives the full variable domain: DSGVTQTPKHLITATGQRVTLRCSPRSGDLSVYWYQQSLDQGLQFLIQYYNGEERAKGNILERFSAQQFPDLHSELNLSSLELGDSALYFCASSGRPGQGEPHSGNTIYFGEGSWLTVV.

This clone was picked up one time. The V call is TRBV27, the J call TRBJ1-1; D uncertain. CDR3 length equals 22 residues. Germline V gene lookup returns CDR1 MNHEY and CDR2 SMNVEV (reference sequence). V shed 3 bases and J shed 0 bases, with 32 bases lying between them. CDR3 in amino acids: CASSFRGSFSPGQGPLNTEAFF. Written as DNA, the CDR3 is TGTGCCAGCAGTTTTCGGGGAAGTTTTAGCCCGGGCCAAGGGCCGCTGAACACTGAAGCTTTCTTT.

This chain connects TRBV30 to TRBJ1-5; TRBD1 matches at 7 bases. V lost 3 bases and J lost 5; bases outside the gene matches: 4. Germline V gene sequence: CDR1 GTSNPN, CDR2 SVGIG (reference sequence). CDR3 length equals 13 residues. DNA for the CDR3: TGTGCCTGGAGCGCCAGGGGGGATCAGCCCCAGCATTTT. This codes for CAWSARGDQPQHF.

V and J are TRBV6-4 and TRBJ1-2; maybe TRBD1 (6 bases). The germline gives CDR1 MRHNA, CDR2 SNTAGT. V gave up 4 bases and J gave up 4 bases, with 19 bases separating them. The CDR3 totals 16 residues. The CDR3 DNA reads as TGTGCCAGCAGTGTGTCCGCGGGGGGCGCTTTCTATGGCTACACCTTC. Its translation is CASSVSAGGAFYGYTF.

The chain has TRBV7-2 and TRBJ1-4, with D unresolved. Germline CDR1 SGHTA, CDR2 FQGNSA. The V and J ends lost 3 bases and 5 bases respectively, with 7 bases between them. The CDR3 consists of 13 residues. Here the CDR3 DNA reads TGTGCCAGCAGCTTGGGCCGAAATGAAAAACTGTTTTTT. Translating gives CASSLGRNEKLFF.

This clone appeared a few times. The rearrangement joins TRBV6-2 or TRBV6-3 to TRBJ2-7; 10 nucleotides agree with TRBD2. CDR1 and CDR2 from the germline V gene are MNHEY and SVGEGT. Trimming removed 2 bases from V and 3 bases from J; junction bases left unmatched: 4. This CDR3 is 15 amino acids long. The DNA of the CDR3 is TGTGCCAGCAGTTACGGGGCTAGCGGGAGCTACGAGCAGTACTTC. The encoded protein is CASSYGASGSYEQYF.

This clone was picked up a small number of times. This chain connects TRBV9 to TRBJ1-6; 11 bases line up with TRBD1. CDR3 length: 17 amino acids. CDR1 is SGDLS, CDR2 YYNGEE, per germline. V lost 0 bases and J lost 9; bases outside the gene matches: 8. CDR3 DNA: TGTGCCAGCAGCGTAGCTTCGGGACAGGGGGTATCTTCACCCCTCCACTTT. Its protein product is CASSVASGQGVSSPLHF.

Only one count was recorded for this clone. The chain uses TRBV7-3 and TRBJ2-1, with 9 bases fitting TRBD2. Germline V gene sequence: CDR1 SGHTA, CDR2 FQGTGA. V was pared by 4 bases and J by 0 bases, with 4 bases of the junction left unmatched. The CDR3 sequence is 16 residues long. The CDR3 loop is CASSSNSGGSYNEQFF. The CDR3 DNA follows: TGTGCCAGCAGCTCAAATAGCGGGGGCTCCTACAATGAGCAGTTCTTC.

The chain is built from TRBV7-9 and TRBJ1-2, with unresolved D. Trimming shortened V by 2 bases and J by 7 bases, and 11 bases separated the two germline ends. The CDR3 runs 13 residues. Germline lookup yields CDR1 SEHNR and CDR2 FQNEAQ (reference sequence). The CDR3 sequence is CASSLPGGAGYTF. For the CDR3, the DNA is TGTGCCAGCAGCTTACCGGGAGGCGCTGGCTACACCTTC.

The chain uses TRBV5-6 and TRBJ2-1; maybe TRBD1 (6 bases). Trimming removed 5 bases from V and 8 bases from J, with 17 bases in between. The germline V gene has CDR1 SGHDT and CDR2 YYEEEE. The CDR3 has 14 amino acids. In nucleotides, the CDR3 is TGTGCCAGCAGACCGACAGGCCCTCAGGATGAGCAGTTCTTC. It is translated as CASRPTGPQDEQFF. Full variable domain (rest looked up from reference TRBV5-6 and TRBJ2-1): DAGVTQSPTHLIKTRGQQVTLRCSPKSGHDTVSWYQQALGQGPQFIFQYYEEEERQRGNFPDRFSGHQFPNYSSELNVNALLLGDSALYLCASRPTGPQDEQFFGPGTRLTVL.

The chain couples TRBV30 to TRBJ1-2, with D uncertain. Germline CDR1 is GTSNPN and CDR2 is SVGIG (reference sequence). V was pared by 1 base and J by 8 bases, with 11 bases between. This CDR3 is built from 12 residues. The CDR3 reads CAWSERHNGYTF. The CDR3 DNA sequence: TGTGCCTGGAGTGAGCGGCACAACGGCTACACCTTC.

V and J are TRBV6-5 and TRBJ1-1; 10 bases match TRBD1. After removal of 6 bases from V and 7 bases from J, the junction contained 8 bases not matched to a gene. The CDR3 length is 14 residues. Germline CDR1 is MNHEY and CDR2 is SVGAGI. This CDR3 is CASRPGQGTGEAFF. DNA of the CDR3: TGTGCCAGCAGACCGGGACAGGGGACGGGTGAAGCTTTCTTT.

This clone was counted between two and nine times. CDR3 sequence (DNA): TGTGCCAGTAGTGCAGGGGGTATCGCCTGGGAGCTGTTTTTT. This sequence encodes CASSAGGIAWELFF. This chain links TRBV19 with TRBJ2-2; 7 bases map to TRBD1. This CDR3 is 14 amino acids long. After removal of 5 bases from V and 9 bases from J, the junction contained 9 bases not matched to a gene. In germline, CDR1 is LNHDA, CDR2 SQIVND (reference sequence).

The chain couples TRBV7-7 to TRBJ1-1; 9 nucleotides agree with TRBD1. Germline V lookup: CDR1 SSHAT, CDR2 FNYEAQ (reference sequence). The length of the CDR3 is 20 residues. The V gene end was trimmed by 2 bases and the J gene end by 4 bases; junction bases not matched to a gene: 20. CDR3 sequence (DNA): TGTGCCAGCAGCTTATACCTCAGGACAGGGGAAGGGGTGATTGGCACTGAAGCTTTCTTT. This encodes CASSLYLRTGEGVIGTEAFF.

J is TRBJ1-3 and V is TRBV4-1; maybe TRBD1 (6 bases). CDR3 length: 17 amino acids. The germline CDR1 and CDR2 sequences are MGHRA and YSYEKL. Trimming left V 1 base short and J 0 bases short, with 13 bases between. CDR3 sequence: CASSQGAQGGSGNTIYF. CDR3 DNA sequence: TGCGCCAGCAGCCAAGGGGCACAGGGCGGCTCTGGAAACACCATATATTTT.

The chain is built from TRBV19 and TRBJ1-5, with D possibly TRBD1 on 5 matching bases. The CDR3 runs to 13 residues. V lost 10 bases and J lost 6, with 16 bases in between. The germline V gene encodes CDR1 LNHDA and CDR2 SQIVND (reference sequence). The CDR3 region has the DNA TGTGCCACTAGGGAAAGGGGCGGTCAGCCCCAGCATTTT. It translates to CATRERGGQPQHF.

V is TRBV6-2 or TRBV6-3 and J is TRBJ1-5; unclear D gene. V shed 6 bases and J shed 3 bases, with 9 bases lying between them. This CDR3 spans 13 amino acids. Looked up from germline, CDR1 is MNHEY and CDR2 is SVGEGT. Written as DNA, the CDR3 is TGTGCCAGCAGCTCTTTATACAATCAGCCCCAGCATTTT. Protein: CASSSLYNQPQHF.

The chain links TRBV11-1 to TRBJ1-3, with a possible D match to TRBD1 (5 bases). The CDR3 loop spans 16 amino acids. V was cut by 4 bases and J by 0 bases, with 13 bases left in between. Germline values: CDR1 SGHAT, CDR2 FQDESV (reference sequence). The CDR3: CASSSGQAFSGNTIYF. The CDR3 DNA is TGTGCCAGCAGCTCTGGACAAGCCTTCTCTGGAAACACCATATATTTT.

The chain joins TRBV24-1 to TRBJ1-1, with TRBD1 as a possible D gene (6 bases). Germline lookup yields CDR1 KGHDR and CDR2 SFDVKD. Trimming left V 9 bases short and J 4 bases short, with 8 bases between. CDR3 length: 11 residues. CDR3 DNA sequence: TGTGCCACCTCGGACAGCACTGAAGCTTTCTTT. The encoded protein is CATSDSTEAFF.

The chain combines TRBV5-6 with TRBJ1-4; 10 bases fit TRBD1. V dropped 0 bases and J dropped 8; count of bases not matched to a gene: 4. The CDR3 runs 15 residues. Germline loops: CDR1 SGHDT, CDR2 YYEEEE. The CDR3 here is CASSLEGTGAEKLFF. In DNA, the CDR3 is TGTGCCAGCAGCTTGGAAGGGACAGGGGCCGAAAAACTGTTTTTT.

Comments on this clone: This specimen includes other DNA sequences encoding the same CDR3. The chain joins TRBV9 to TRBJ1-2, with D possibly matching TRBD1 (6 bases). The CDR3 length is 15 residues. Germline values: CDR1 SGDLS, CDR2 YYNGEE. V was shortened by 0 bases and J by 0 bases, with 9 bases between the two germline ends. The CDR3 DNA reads TGTGCCAGCAGCGTAGGAGGGACAACTAACTATGGCTACACCTTC. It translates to CASSVGGTTNYGYTF.